One and the same sample provided the 4 T cell receptor beta chains below, sequenced in a study of T cells in localized non-small cell lung cancer. Profiled with immunoSEQ multiplex PCR; TCRdb holds only in-frame clones, not every one. The sample records fewer than 35,000 clones, around 73% being singletons. The sample here was peripheral blood, taken before any cancer treatment. These receptors were taken from a male donor older than 55 with stage II squamous cell lung carcinoma.

This clone was detected only once. The V gene is TRBV19, the J gene TRBJ1-4, with D unclear. CDR1 and CDR2 (germline): LNHDA, SQIVND (reference sequence). The CDR3 loop spans 15 amino acids. With 4 bases removed from V and 0 bases from J, the gap between germline ends came to 9 bases. CDR3 sequence (DNA): TGTGCCAGTAGTACAGGCTCTGCAACTAATGAAAAACTGTTTTTT. It codes for CASSTGSATNEKLFF.

The V gene is TRBV18, the J gene TRBJ1-1, with D unclear. There are 15 residues in the CDR3. Trimming removed 2 bases at V and 0 bases at J, with 10 bases between. The germline CDR1 and CDR2 sequences are KGHSH and LQKENI. The CDR3 DNA is TGTGCCAGCTCACCAGTAGGGAATCTGAACACTGAAGCTTTCTTT. Translation: CASSPVGNLNTEAFF.

This clone appeared a few times. The chain has TRBV5-1 and TRBJ2-2; D remains ambiguous. CDR3 length: 13 amino acids. CDR1 is SGHRS and CDR2 is YFSETQ in the germline V gene. Deletions cut 0 bases from V and 2 bases from J, with 2 bases between. The CDR3 DNA is TGCGCCAGCAGCTTGGACAACACCGGGGAGCTGTTTTTT. Translation: CASSLDNTGELFF.

V is TRBV7-9 and J is TRBJ2-2; D may correspond to TRBD1 or TRBD2 (5 bases each). The CDR3 sequence is 19 residues long. Trimming stripped 0 bases from V and 1 base from J, with 18 bases between. In germline, CDR1 is SEHNR, CDR2 FQNEAQ (reference sequence). The CDR3, as DNA: TGTGCCAGCAGCTTAGCCCTCTCGCCGGGACCGTGGAACACCGGGGAGCTGTTTTTT. Translating gives CASSLALSPGPWNTGELFF.